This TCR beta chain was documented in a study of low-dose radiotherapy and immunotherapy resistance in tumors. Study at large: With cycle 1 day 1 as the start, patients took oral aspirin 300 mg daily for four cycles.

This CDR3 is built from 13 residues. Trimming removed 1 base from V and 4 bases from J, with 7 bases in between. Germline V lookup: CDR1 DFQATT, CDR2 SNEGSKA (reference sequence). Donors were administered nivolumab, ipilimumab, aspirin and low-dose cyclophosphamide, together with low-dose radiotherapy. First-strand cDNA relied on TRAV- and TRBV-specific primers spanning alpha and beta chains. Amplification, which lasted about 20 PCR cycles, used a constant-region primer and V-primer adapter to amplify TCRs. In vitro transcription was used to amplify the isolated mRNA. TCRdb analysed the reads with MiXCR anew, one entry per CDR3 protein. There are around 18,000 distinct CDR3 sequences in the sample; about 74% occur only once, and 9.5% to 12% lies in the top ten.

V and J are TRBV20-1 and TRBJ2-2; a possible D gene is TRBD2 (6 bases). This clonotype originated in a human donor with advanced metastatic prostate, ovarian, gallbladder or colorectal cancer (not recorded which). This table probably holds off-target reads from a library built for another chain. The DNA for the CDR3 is TGCAGTGCTAGAGCCGGGAGCACCGGGGAGCTGTTTTTT. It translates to CSARAGSTGELFF.